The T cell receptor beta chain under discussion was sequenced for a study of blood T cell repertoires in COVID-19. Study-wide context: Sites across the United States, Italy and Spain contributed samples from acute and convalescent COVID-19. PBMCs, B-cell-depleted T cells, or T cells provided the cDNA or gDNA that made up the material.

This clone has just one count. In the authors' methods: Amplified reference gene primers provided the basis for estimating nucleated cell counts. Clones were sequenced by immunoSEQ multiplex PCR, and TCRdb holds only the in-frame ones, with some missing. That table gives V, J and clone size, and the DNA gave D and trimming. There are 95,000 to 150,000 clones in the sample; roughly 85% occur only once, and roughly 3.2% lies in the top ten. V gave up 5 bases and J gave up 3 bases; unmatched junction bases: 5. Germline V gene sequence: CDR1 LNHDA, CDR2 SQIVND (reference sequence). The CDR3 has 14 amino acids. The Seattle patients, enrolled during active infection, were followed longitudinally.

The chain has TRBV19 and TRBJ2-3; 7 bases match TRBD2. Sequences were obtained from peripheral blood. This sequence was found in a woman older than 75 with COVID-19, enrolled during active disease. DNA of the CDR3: TGTGCCAGTAGTGAGGCTAGCGGAACAGATACGCAGTATTTT. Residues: CASSEASGTDTQYF.